This T cell receptor (beta chain) comes out of a study of quantifying T cell responses using KT2 cells. Study background: cDNA was made from DNase-treated RNA using alpha and beta constant primers. Estimated efficiency of the T4 ligation step was above 8.5% under optimum conditions. Regarding the study as a whole: Detection of KT2 sequences held at the lowest tested level, about one cell per 100,000 PBMC.

Points on this clonotype: Its antigen is as yet unknown.

The cDNA 3' end received a ligated oligonucleotide with a UMI. First-round PCR used 3 to 4 cycles and beta primers RC1.1 and RC1.2 covering TRBC1 and TRBC2. TCRdb used MiXCR to reprocess the UMI-ligation and nested PCR reads, holding one entry per CDR3 protein. This table holds approximately 43,000 distinct CDR3 sequences, about a sixth found once. A range of KT2-to-PBMC ratios was made using fixed PBMC numbers. Sequencing input: PBMCs spiked with cells of the T cell clone KT2. The source is a human donor.

Here the CDR3 DNA reads TGCAGTGCTAGTAGGCTAGCGGACTACAATGAGCAGTTCTTC. This translates into CSASRLADYNEQFF. This chain links TRBV20-1 with TRBJ2-1, with 7 bases identical to TRBD2. This CDR3 is built from 14 residues. V shed 3 bases, J shed 3 bases, and the junction held 5 bases outside the gene matches. In germline, CDR1 is DFQATT, CDR2 SNEGSKA (reference sequence).